Listed below are T cell receptor beta chains from one sample, sequenced in a study of blood T cell repertoires in COVID-19. This table comes from immunoSEQ multiplex PCR, and its TCRdb copy is limited to in-frame clones, with some not included. The repertoire consists of 450,000 or so clones, with around 90% occurring once and the leading ten covering approximately 0.92%. The sample taken for sequencing was peripheral blood. These receptors originate from a man younger than 35 with COVID-19, enrolled during active disease. Both conserved end residues are part of each CDR3. The D gene is left open where the match is weak. The listing skips clone size in some rows; elsewhere it reads once, few, many or a size class.

d_call	v_call	j_call	clone_size	cdr3_aa	cdr3_nt
NA	TRBV5-4	TRBJ2-5	NA	CASSLARDYQETQYF	TGTGCCAGCAGCTTGGCCAGGGACTACCAAGAGACCCAGTACTTC
NA	TRBV15	TRBJ2-1	NA	CATSRLYNEQFF	TGTGCCACCAGCCGACTGTACAATGAGCAGTTCTTC
NA	TRBV10-1	TRBJ1-6	few	CASSESGAGSPLHF	TGCGCCAGCAGTGAGTCAGGGGCAGGCTCACCCCTCCACTTT
TRBD2	TRBV24-1	TRBJ2-3	NA	CATSTGTSGSWSTDTQYF	TGTGCCACCAGTACAGGGACTAGCGGGAGTTGGAGCACAGATACGCAGTATTTT
NA	TRBV2	TRBJ2-7	NA	CASSQPLIYTQGGSYEQYF	TGTGCCAGCAGTCAACCTCTAATATACACACAGGGCGGCTCCTACGAGCAGTACTTC
TRBD1	TRBV5-4	TRBJ1-4	once	CASSTGQGINEKLFF	TGTGCCAGCAGCACCGGACAGGGGATCAATGAAAAACTGTTTTTT
NA	TRBV4-1	TRBJ2-7	NA	CASSQRPGGAGDEQYF	TGCGCCAGCAGCCAGCGTCCCGGAGGGGCCGGGGACGAGCAGTACTTC
NA	TRBV6-9	TRBJ2-2	NA	CASSRSNTGELFF	TGTGCCAGCAGCCGGAGCAACACCGGGGAGCTGTTTTTT
TRBD1	TRBV5-4	TRBJ1-2	NA	CASSLDRGHYGYTF	TGTGCCAGCAGCCTCGACAGGGGCCACTATGGCTACACCTTC
TRBD1	TRBV30	TRBJ2-1	NA	CAWSTGELNEQFF	TGTGCCTGGAGTACAGGGGAATTAAATGAGCAGTTCTTC
TRBD2	TRBV11-1	TRBJ2-1	NA	CASSLLAGLNNEQFF	TGTGCCAGCAGCTTACTAGCGGGACTCAACAATGAGCAGTTCTTC
TRBD2	TRBV14	TRBJ2-5	NA	CASSQGRGEETQYF	TGTGCCAGCAGCCAAGGACGGGGGGAAGAGACCCAGTACTTC
NA	TRBV15	TRBJ2-7	NA	CATSRDYPMEQYF	TGTGCCACCAGCAGGGACTACCCCATGGAGCAGTACTTC
NA	TRBV30	TRBJ1-4	NA	CAWSVVGGNEKLFF	TGTGCCTGGAGTGTTGTGGGGGGGAATGAAAAACTGTTTTTT
TRBD1	TRBV4-2	TRBJ2-7	NA	CASSQDRGPYEQYF	TGTGCCAGCAGCCAAGATAGGGGGCCCTACGAGCAGTACTTC
NA	TRBV10-1	TRBJ2-2	NA	CASSEIGTGELFF	TGCGCCAGCAGTGAGATCGGTACCGGGGAGCTGTTTTTT
TRBD1	TRBV7-7	TRBJ2-2	few	CASSSGQGYGELFF	TGTGCCAGCAGCTCCGGACAGGGGTACGGGGAGCTGTTTTTT
TRBD1	TRBV24-1	TRBJ2-1	NA	CATSDPSTGPSYNEQFF	TGTGCCACCAGTGATCCCTCGACAGGGCCGTCCTACAATGAGCAGTTCTTC
NA	TRBV18	TRBJ1-1	NA	CASSRGDYSTEAFF	TGTGCCAGCTCACGTGGAGATTATAGCACTGAAGCTTTCTTT